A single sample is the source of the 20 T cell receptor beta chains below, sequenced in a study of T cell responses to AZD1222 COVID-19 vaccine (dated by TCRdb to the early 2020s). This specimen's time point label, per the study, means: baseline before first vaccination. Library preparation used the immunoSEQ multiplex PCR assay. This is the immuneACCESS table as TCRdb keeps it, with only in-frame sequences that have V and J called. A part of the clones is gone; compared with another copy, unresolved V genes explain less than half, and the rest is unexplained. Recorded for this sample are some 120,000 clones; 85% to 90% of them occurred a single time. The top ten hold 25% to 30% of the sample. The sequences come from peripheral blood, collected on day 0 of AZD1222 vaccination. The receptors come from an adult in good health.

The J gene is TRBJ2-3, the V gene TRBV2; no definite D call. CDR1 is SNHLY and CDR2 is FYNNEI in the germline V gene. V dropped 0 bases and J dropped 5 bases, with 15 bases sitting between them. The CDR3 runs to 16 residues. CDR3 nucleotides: TGTGCCAGCAGTGAAGCGCTTCGGGTGAGGAGAGATACGCAGTATTTT. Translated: CASSEALRVRRDTQYF.

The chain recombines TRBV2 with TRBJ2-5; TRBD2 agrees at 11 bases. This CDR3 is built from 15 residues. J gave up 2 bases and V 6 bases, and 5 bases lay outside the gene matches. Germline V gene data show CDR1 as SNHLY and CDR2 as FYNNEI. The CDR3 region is CASRSTSGNQETQYF. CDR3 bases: TGTGCCAGCAGGTCGACTAGCGGGAATCAAGAGACCCAGTACTTC. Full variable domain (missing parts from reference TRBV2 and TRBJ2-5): EPEVTQTPSHQVTQMGQEVILRCVPISNHLYFYWYRQILGQKVEFLVSFYNNEISEKSEIFDDQFSVERPDGSNFTLKIRSTKLEDSAMYFCASRSTSGNQETQYFGPGTRLLVL.

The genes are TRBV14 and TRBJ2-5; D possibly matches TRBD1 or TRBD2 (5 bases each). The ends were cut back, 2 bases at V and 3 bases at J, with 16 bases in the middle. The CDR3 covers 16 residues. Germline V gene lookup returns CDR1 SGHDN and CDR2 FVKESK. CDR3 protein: CASSQLGGGKKETQYF. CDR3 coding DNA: TGTGCCAGCAGCCAATTGGGTGGGGGAAAAAAAGAGACCCAGTACTTC.

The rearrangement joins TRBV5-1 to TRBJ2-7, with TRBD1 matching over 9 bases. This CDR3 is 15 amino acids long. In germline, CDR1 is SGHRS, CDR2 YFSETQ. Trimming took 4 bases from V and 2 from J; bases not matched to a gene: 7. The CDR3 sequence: CASSAGQGPAYEQYF. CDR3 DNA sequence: TGCGCCAGCAGCGCCGGACAGGGGCCAGCCTACGAGCAGTACTTC. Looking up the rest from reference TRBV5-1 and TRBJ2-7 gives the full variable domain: KAGVTQTPRYLIKTRGQQVTLSCSPISGHRSVSWYQQTPGQGLQFLFEYFSETQRNKGNFPGRFSGRQFSNSRSEMNVSTLELGDSALYLCASSAGQGPAYEQYFGPGTRLTVT.

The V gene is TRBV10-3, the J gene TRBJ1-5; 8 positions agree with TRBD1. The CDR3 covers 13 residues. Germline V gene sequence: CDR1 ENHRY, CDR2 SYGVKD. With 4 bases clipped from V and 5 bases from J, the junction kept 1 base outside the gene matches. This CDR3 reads CAISAQGDQPQHF. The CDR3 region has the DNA TGTGCCATCAGTGCACAGGGGGATCAGCCCCAGCATTTT.

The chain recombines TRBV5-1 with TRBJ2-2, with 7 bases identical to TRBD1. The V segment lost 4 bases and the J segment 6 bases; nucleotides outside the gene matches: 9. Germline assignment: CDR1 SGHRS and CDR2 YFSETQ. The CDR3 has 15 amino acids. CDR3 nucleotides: TGCGCCAGCAGCCCTGGGACAGTTTTTGCCGGGGAGCTGTTTTTT. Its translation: CASSPGTVFAGELFF.

In DNA form, the CDR3 reads TGTGCCAGCAGCTTTCGTGGGGGGCCAGGAAACACCATATATTTT. Translating gives CASSFRGGPGNTIYF. The chain is built from TRBV5-6 and TRBJ1-3, with D perhaps matching TRBD1 (6 bases). The ends were cut back, 2 bases at V and 4 bases at J, with 13 bases in the middle. This CDR3 spans 15 amino acids. Looked up from germline, CDR1 is SGHDT and CDR2 is YYEEEE.

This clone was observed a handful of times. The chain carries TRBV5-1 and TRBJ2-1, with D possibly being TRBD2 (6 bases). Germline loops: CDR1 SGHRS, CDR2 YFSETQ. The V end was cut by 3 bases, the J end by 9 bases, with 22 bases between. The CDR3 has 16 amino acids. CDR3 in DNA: TGCGCCAGCAGCTGGGATACGGAGGGGCTGGGACGTGAGCAGTTCTTC. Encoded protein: CASSWDTEGLGREQFF. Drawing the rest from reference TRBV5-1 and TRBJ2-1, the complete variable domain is KAGVTQTPRYLIKTRGQQVTLSCSPISGHRSVSWYQQTPGQGLQFLFEYFSETQRNKGNFPGRFSGRQFSNSRSEMNVSTLELGDSALYLCASSWDTEGLGREQFFGPGTRLTVL.

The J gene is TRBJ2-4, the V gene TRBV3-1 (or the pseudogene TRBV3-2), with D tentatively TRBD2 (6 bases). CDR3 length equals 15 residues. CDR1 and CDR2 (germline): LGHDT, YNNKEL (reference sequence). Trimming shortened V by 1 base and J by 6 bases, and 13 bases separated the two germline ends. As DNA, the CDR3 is TGTGCCAGCAGCCAAGGGCCGGGGGTAGGAAACATTCAGTACTTC. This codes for CASSQGPGVGNIQYF.

The CDR3, as DNA: TGTGCCAGCAGCTTGGCCCCACGGTCGACAGGGGCTGGGGATACGCAGTATTTT. Amino acid sequence: CASSLAPRSTGAGDTQYF. V gene TRBV5-4 combines with J gene TRBJ2-3; TRBD1 matches 8 bases. In germline, CDR1 is SGHNT, CDR2 YYREEE (reference sequence). The CDR3 contains 18 residues. V was clipped by 0 bases and J by 6 bases; unmatched bases: 15. Looking up the rest from reference TRBV5-4 and TRBJ2-3 gives the full variable domain: ETGVTQSPTHLIKTRGQQVTLRCSSQSGHNTVSWYQQALGQGPQFIFQYYREEENGRGNFPPRFSGLQFPNYSSELNVNALELDDSALYLCASSLAPRSTGAGDTQYFGPGTRLTVL.

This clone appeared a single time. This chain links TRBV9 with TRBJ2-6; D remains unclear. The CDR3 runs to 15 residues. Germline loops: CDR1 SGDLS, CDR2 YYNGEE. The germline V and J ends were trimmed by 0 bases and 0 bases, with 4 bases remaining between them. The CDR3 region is CASSVGFSGANVLTF. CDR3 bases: TGTGCCAGCAGCGTAGGATTCTCTGGGGCCAACGTCCTGACTTTC.

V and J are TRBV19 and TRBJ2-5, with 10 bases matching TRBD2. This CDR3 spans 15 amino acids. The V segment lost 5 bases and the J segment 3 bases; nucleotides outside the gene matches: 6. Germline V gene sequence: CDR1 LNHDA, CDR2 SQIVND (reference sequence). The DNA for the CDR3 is TGTGCCAGTAGTCCAGGGACTAGCGCGAAAGAGACCCAGTACTTC. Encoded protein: CASSPGTSAKETQYF. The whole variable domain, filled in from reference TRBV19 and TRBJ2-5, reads DGGITQSPKYLFRKEGQNVTLSCEQNLNHDAMYWYRQDPGQGLRLIYYSQIVNDFQKGDIAEGYSVSREKKESFPLTVTSAQKNPTAFYLCASSPGTSAKETQYFGPGTRLLVL.

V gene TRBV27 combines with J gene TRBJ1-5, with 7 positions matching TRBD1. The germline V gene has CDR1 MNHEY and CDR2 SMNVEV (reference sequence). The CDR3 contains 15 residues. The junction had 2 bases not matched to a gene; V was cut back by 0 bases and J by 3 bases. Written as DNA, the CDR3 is TGTGCCAGCAGTTTATCAGGGGGCATCAATCAGCCCCAGCATTTT. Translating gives CASSLSGGINQPQHF.

The CDR3: CASTRRRENNEQFF. Written as DNA, the CDR3 is TGTGCCAGCACCAGGAGGCGGGAGAACAATGAGCAGTTCTTC. This chain joins TRBV6-5 and TRBJ2-1, with 7 bases lining up with TRBD2. The trim removed 7 bases at V and 5 bases at J, leaving 8 bases unmatched. CDR3 length: 14 amino acids. Germline CDR1 and CDR2: MNHEY and SVGAGI.

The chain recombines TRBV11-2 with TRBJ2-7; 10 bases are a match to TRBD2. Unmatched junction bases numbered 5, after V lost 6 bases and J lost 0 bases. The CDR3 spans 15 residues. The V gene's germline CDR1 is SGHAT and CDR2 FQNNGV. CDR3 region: CASRRTSGPSYEQYF. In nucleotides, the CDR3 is TGTGCCAGCAGACGGACTAGCGGACCCTCCTACGAGCAGTACTTC.

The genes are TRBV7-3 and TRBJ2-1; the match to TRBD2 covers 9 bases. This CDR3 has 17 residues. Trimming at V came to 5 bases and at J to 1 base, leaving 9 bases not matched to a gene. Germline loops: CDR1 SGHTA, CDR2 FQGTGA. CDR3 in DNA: TGTGCCAGCAGCCGGGGGGGACTAGCCGATTCCTACAATGAGCAGTTCTTC. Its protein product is CASSRGGLADSYNEQFF.

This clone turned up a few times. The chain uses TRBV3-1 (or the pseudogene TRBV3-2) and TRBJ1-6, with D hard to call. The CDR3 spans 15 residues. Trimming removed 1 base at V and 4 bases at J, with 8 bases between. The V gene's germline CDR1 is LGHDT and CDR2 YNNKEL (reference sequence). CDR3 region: CASSQGSFYNSPLHF. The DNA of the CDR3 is TGTGCCAGCAGCCAAGGCAGCTTTTATAATTCACCCCTCCACTTT.

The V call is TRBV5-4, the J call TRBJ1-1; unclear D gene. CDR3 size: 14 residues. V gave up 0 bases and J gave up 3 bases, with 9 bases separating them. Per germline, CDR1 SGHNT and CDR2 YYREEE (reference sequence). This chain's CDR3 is CASSLGSLDTEAFF. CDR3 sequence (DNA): TGTGCCAGCAGCTTGGGGAGTCTCGACACTGAAGCTTTCTTT.

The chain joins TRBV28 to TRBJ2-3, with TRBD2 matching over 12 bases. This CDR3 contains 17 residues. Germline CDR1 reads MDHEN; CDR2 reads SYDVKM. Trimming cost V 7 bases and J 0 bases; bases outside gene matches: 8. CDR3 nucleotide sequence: TGTGCCAGCACCCAGGCAGGACTAGCGGGGAGCACAGATACGCAGTATTTT. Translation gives CASTQAGLAGSTDTQYF.

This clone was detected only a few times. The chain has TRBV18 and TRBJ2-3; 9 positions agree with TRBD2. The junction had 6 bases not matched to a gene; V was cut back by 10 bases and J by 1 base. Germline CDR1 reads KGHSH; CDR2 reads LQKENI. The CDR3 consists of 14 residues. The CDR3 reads CATLSGGGTDTQYF. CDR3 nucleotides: TGTGCCACCCTTAGCGGGGGAGGCACAGATACGCAGTATTTT.